The 15 T cell receptor beta chains presented below share a single source sample, sequenced in a study of graft-versus-host responses after intestinal transplantation. Clones were read by immunoSEQ multiplex PCR, and TCRdb kept only the in-frame ones, dropping some. The sample includes about 23,000 clones, roughly four fifths of them seen just once. Intraepithelial and lamina propria lymphocytes were released after the graft tissue was processed. The material sequenced was ileum tissue, taken 12 days after intestinal transplant. The receptors derive from a human patient who received an intestinal transplant, so some T cells may come from the graft donor.

The V call is TRBV6-6, the J call TRBJ2-2; D is uncertain. V lost 6 bases, J lost 1 base, and 9 bases lay in between. CDR1 MNHNY and CDR2 SVGAGI come from the germline V gene (reference sequence). The CDR3 has 14 amino acids. The CDR3 nucleotides are TGTGCCAGCAGACCCACAGAGAACACCGGGGAGCTGTTTTTT. Amino acids: CASRPTENTGELFF.

V usage is TRBV5-6 and J usage is TRBJ2-4; 7 bases are shared with TRBD1. This CDR3 is 14 amino acids long. V shed 1 base, J shed 6 bases, and the junction held 4 bases outside the gene matches. In germline, CDR1 is SGHDT, CDR2 YYEEEE. CDR3 nucleotide sequence: TGTGCCAGCAGCTTGACAGGGGCCCTAAACATTCAGTACTTC. Protein product: CASSLTGALNIQYF.

This clone has a handful of counts. The V and J genes are TRBV6-6 and TRBJ2-7, with D tentatively TRBD2 (5 bases). V was cut by 3 bases and J by 6 bases, with 12 bases left in between. The CDR3 sequence is 13 residues long. Germline V gene sequence: CDR1 MNHNY, CDR2 SVGAGI (reference sequence). CDR3 protein: CASSYLVGVEQYF. The CDR3 nucleotides read TGTGCCAGCAGTTATCTGGTCGGGGTCGAGCAGTACTTC.

This clone has more than one count but fewer than ten. The J gene is TRBJ2-7, the V gene TRBV11-1, with 7 bases aligning to TRBD2. Germline loops: CDR1 SGHAT, CDR2 FQDESV (reference sequence). The CDR3 extends over 16 amino acids. V shed 3 bases, J shed 3 bases, and the junction held 11 bases outside the gene matches. The CDR3 DNA sequence: TGTGCCAGCAGCTTGGCATCGGGGGGATCTCTCTACGAGCAGTACTTC. As protein: CASSLASGGSLYEQYF.

This clone was seen only once. The chain couples TRBV2 to TRBJ2-2, with 7 bases matching TRBD1. The germline V gene encodes CDR1 SNHLY and CDR2 FYNNEI. V trimming: 9 bases; J trimming: 6 bases; junction bases outside the gene matches: 1. The CDR3 covers 11 residues. The CDR3 loop reads CASQGAGELFF. CDR3 DNA sequence: TGTGCCAGTCAGGGGGCCGGGGAGCTGTTTTTT.

The chain uses TRBV28 and TRBJ2-1; 7 bases line up with TRBD1. Germline V CDR1 and CDR2: MDHEN, SYDVKM. With V trimmed by 10 bases and J by 1 base, 7 bases remained unmatched. This CDR3 spans 14 amino acids. The chain's CDR3 is CATRETGSYNEQFF. CDR3 bases: TGTGCCACCCGAGAGACAGGGTCCTACAATGAGCAGTTCTTC.

The rearrangement uses TRBV9 and TRBJ1-4; possible D gene TRBD1, 5 bases. The CDR3 has 14 amino acids. Trimming removed 4 bases from V and 3 bases from J, with 10 bases in between. CDR1 SGDLS and CDR2 YYNGEE come from the germline V gene. The CDR3 DNA sequence: TGTGCCAGCAGCTCCCAGGGCGCTAATGAAAAACTGTTTTTT. Translation: CASSSQGANEKLFF.

A single count supports this clone. This sequence joins TRBV7-3 and TRBJ2-2; tentative D call: TRBD2 (6 bases). Germline V gives CDR1 SGHTA, CDR2 FQGTGA. The CDR3 is 16 amino acids. V shed 3 bases and J shed 5 bases, with 16 bases lying between them. In nucleotides, the CDR3 is TGTGCCAGCAGCTTGTTCGGGGCGCGGGGAACCGGGGAGCTGTTTTTT. Its translation: CASSLFGARGTGELFF.

The rearrangement joins TRBV9 to TRBJ2-1; possibly TRBD1 for D (6 bases). Deletions cut 3 bases from V and 2 bases from J, with 15 bases between. The CDR3 is 16 amino acids. Germline lookup yields CDR1 SGDLS and CDR2 YYNGEE. CDR3 amino acids: CASSGTTGPPYNEQFF. The CDR3 DNA follows: TGTGCCAGCAGCGGAACTACAGGGCCCCCCTACAATGAGCAGTTCTTC.

The J gene is TRBJ2-2, the V gene TRBV27; D is unresolved. The CDR3 has 13 residues. Germline V gene data show CDR1 as MNHEY and CDR2 as SMNVEV (reference sequence). Trimming shortened V by 2 bases and J by 7 bases, and 8 bases separated the two germline ends. The DNA for the CDR3 is TGTGCCAGCAGTTTAAGCCGGGTCGGGGAGCTGTTTTTT. Protein product: CASSLSRVGELFF.

V is TRBV6-1 and J is TRBJ1-6; D unresolved. CDR1 is MNHNS and CDR2 is SASEGT in the germline V gene. This CDR3 spans 15 amino acids. Between the trimmed V and J ends, which lost 2 bases and 2 bases, there was a span of 7 bases. The chain's CDR3 is CASSESPAYNSPLHF. CDR3 bases: TGTGCCAGCAGTGAATCGCCAGCCTATAATTCACCCCTCCACTTT.

This chain connects TRBV7-9 to TRBJ2-6; 8 bases line up with TRBD2. V gave up 1 base and J gave up 0 bases; unmatched junction bases: 8. The CDR3 consists of 19 residues. CDR1 SEHNR and CDR2 FQNEAQ come from the germline V gene (reference sequence). The CDR3: CASSLVTGGLSSGANVLTF. The CDR3 nucleotides read TGTGCCAGCAGCTTAGTAACGGGGGGGCTCAGCTCTGGGGCCAACGTCCTGACTTTC.

This clone was observed a handful of times. The chain employs TRBV6-5 and TRBJ2-2, with 7 bases aligning to TRBD2. Looked up from germline, CDR1 is MNHEY and CDR2 is SVGAGI. This CDR3 has 16 amino acids. Trimming at V came to 3 bases and at J to 7 bases, leaving 11 bases not matched to a gene. CDR3 nucleotide sequence: TGTGCCAGCAGTTATTACCCGGCTAGCGGTGGCGGGGAGCTGTTTTTT. Amino acids: CASSYYPASGGGELFF.

This chain joins TRBV6-1 and TRBJ1-6, with D unresolved. The CDR3 consists of 16 residues. CDR1 MNHNS and CDR2 SASEGT come from the germline V gene. V shed 3 bases and J shed 0 bases, with 9 bases lying between them. For the CDR3, the DNA is TGTGCCAGCAGTGAGGAGCTCAGCTCCTATAATTCACCCCTCCACTTT. It yields the protein CASSEELSSYNSPLHF.

The rearrangement links TRBV7-2 to TRBJ2-7, with 11 bases matching TRBD2. The CDR3 covers 17 residues. Germline CDR1 and CDR2: SGHTA and FQGNSA. The J segment lost 3 bases and the V segment lost 5 bases, leaving 12 bases of the junction unmatched. The CDR3 sequence: CASSVTSGSEVSYEQYF. Written as DNA, the CDR3 is TGTGCCAGCAGCGTAACTAGCGGGAGCGAGGTGAGCTACGAGCAGTACTTC.